Below, 28 T cell receptor beta chains from the same sample are listed, as sequenced in a study of blood T cell repertoires in COVID-19. Sequencing used immunoSEQ multiplex PCR; TCRdb keeps in-frame clones, though not all of them. The repertoire holds 450,000 or so clones, with around nine tenths as singletons. Sequencing input: peripheral blood. The receptors were gathered from a woman in her thirties or forties with COVID-19, enrolled during active disease.

The chain is built from TRBV14 and TRBJ1-1; D gene unclear. CDR3 length: 17 amino acids. V was clipped by 4 bases and J by 1 base, with 19 bases between them. CDR1 SGHDN and CDR2 FVKESK come from the germline V gene. CDR3 bases: TGTGCCAGCAGCCTCGATATACTCCCCCGGGGGAACACTGAAGCTTTCTTT. Amino acids: CASSLDILPRGNTEAFF.

The table lists this clone with a count of one. The genes are TRBV30 and TRBJ2-2, with D possibly being TRBD2 (5 bases). The CDR3 runs 12 residues. Germline values: CDR1 GTSNPN, CDR2 SVGIG (reference sequence). The ends were cut back, 3 bases at V and 6 bases at J, with 8 bases in the middle. CDR3 DNA sequence: TGTGCCTGGAGGAAGGGAGCCGGGGAGCTGTTTTTT. The encoded protein is CAWRKGAGELFF.

The chain joins TRBV4-2 to TRBJ1-3; 7 positions match TRBD1. Losses at the gene ends were 4 bases for V and 2 bases for J; bases not matched to a gene: 5. Germline V lookup: CDR1 LGHNA, CDR2 YNFKEQ. This CDR3 has 15 residues. CDR3 bases: TGTGCCAGCAGCCGAGAGACAGGGCCTGGAAACACCATATATTTT. This encodes CASSRETGPGNTIYF.

This chain joins TRBV2 and TRBJ1-4; D unresolved. Germline V gene lookup returns CDR1 SNHLY and CDR2 FYNNEI. The V and J ends lost 6 bases and 6 bases respectively, with 8 bases between them. The CDR3 runs to 12 residues. Here the CDR3 DNA reads TGTGCCAGCAGGCCCTACCATGAAAAACTGTTTTTT. Protein sequence: CASRPYHEKLFF.

This chain's CDR3 is CASSPRSRDNSPLHF. Written as DNA, the CDR3 is TGTGCCAGCTCACCACGATCCAGGGATAATTCACCCCTCCACTTT. The chain uses TRBV18 and TRBJ1-6; TRBD1 is a possible D gene (5 bases). The CDR3 totals 15 residues. Per the germline V gene, CDR1 is KGHSH and CDR2 is LQKENI. V gave up 1 base and J gave up 5 bases, with 9 bases separating them. The whole variable domain, filled in from reference TRBV18 and TRBJ1-6, reads NAGVMQNPRHLVRRRGQEARLRCSPMKGHSHVYWYRQLPEEGLKFMVYLQKENIIDESGMPKERFSAEFPKEGPSILRIQQVVRGDSAAYFCASSPRSRDNSPLHFGNGTRLTVT.

The V gene is TRBV5-1, the J gene TRBJ2-7; 11 bases fit TRBD1. Per the germline V gene, CDR1 is SGHRS and CDR2 is YFSETQ. V lost 1 base, J lost 6 bases, and 3 bases stayed unmatched. This CDR3 region has 14 residues. CDR3 residues: CASSLSDRGLEQYF. The DNA of the CDR3 is TGCGCCAGCAGCTTGTCGGACAGGGGGCTCGAGCAGTACTTC.

This chain joins TRBV5-6 and TRBJ1-1, with unresolved D. The length of the CDR3 is 12 residues. The V and J ends lost 1 base and 7 bases respectively, with 8 bases between them. The germline V gene encodes CDR1 SGHDT and CDR2 YYEEEE. CDR3 DNA: TGTGCCAGCAGCTTGCGCAGTCTTGAAGCTTTCTTT. Translating it yields CASSLRSLEAFF.

This clone has a single count. The gene calls are TRBV6-6 and TRBJ1-6; D might be TRBD1 (6 bases). Germline V gene data show CDR1 as MNHNY and CDR2 as SVGAGI (reference sequence). The CDR3 has 15 residues. V was cut by 6 bases and J by 6 bases, with 15 bases left in between. The CDR3 sequence is CASRQGLEPNSPLHF. The CDR3 coding sequence is TGTGCCAGCAGACAGGGTTTGGAACCTAATTCACCCCTCCACTTT.

Regarding this clone: Other nucleotide sequences in the sample specify the same CDR3. The chain is built from TRBV5-4 and TRBJ2-2; D gene uncertain. The germline CDR1 and CDR2 sequences are SGHNT and YYREEE (reference sequence). V lost 1 base to trimming and J lost 1 base, with 2 bases between them. The CDR3 contains 13 residues. CDR3 sequence reads: CASSLQNTGELFF. The CDR3 DNA reads TGTGCCAGCAGCTTGCAGAACACCGGGGAGCTGTTTTTT.

The chain couples TRBV3-1 (or the pseudogene TRBV3-2) to TRBJ2-3; TRBD2 agrees at 8 bases. The CDR3 spans 17 residues. CDR1 LGHDT and CDR2 YNNKEL come from the germline V gene (reference sequence). Germline trimming cut 3 bases from V and 4 bases from J; bases unmatched to any gene: 12. The CDR3, as DNA: TGTGCCAGCAGCCACCCCAAGGGACTAGGGCAATCAGATACGCAGTATTTT. Translating it yields CASSHPKGLGQSDTQYF.

The J gene is TRBJ1-1, the V gene TRBV28, with D hard to call. Trimming took off 7 bases at V and 1 base at J, with 13 bases between the two ends. Germline assignment: CDR1 MDHEN and CDR2 SYDVKM. This CDR3 comprises 14 residues. The CDR3 nucleotides read TGTGCCAGCACCGCGTTCCGGGGGAACACTGAAGCTTTCTTT. Protein product: CASTAFRGNTEAFF.

The rearrangement links TRBV28 to TRBJ1-1, with a possible D match to TRBD1 (5 bases). The V and J ends lost 3 bases and 2 bases respectively, with 13 bases between them. There are 15 residues in the CDR3. Germline V CDR1 and CDR2: MDHEN, SYDVKM. CDR3 sequence reads: CASSFSVRANTEAFF. Written as DNA, the CDR3 is TGTGCCAGCAGTTTTTCCGTCAGGGCAAACACTGAAGCTTTCTTT.

The chain combines TRBV4-1 with TRBJ2-7, with D tentatively TRBD2 (6 bases). This CDR3 is built from 16 residues. The germline V and J ends were trimmed by 0 bases and 2 bases, with 14 bases remaining between them. Germline V gives CDR1 MGHRA, CDR2 YSYEKL. The CDR3 DNA follows: TGCGCCAGCAGCCAAGATCCGGCAGGGAGGACCTACGAGCAGTACTTC. This codes for CASSQDPAGRTYEQYF.

The rearrangement uses TRBV4-3 and TRBJ1-6; D remains unclear. Germline CDR1 reads LGHNA; CDR2 reads YSLEER. This CDR3 spans 14 amino acids. The ends were cut back, 1 base at V and 6 bases at J, with 7 bases in the middle. CDR3 protein: CASSQGVVNSPLHF. The CDR3 nucleotides are TGCGCCAGCAGCCAAGGAGTTGTTAATTCACCCCTCCACTTT.

J is TRBJ1-2 and V is TRBV29-1, with D unresolved. The CDR3 contains 13 residues. The germline V and J ends were trimmed by 0 bases and 5 bases, with 10 bases remaining between them. Germline CDR1 is SQVTM and CDR2 is ANQGSEA. CDR3 DNA sequence: TGCAGCGTTGAAGAGTACATAAATTATGGCTACACCTTC. Translation gives CSVEEYINYGYTF.

This chain uses TRBV2 with TRBJ1-4; D remains ambiguous. V was clipped by 7 bases and J by 4 bases, with 13 bases between them. The CDR3 totals 14 residues. CDR1 SNHLY and CDR2 FYNNEI come from the germline V gene. This CDR3 is CASTRAGFNEKLFF. CDR3 DNA: TGTGCCAGCACCAGAGCGGGGTTTAATGAAAAACTGTTTTTT.

This chain joins TRBV9 and TRBJ1-1; D unresolved. Germline CDR1 reads SGDLS; CDR2 reads YYNGEE. Trimming cost V 4 bases and J 0 bases, with 10 bases left between them. CDR3 size: 14 residues. The CDR3 here is CASSPTNLNTEAFF. CDR3 DNA: TGTGCCAGCAGCCCCACAAACCTGAACACTGAAGCTTTCTTT.

This chain links TRBV5-1 with TRBJ2-3; TRBD2 aligns across 8 bases. Per germline, CDR1 SGHRS and CDR2 YFSETQ. This CDR3 has 16 residues. With 7 bases clipped from V and 5 bases from J, the junction kept 15 bases outside the gene matches. For the CDR3, the DNA is TGCGCCAGCCACCAACGACCGGGACTAGGCGGAGATACGCAGTATTTT. Translating it yields CASHQRPGLGGDTQYF.

The chain carries TRBV28 and TRBJ1-3; 7 bases are a match to TRBD1. This CDR3 has 15 residues. Trimming cost V 4 bases and J 4 bases; bases outside gene matches: 7. CDR1 is MDHEN and CDR2 is SYDVKM in the germline V gene. The DNA of the CDR3 is TGTGCCAGCAGTTCAAAGGGGGCGCGGGGAAACACCATATATTTT. Translation gives CASSSKGARGNTIYF.

The chain combines TRBV28 with TRBJ2-3; D uncertain. CDR1 is MDHEN, CDR2 SYDVKM, per germline. V dropped 7 bases and J dropped 8 bases, with 13 bases sitting between them. The CDR3 is made up of 12 amino acids. The CDR3 protein is CASTQTGGTQYF. The CDR3 nucleotides read TGTGCCAGCACCCAGACGGGTGGTACGCAGTATTTT.

V usage is TRBV27 and J usage is TRBJ2-7; D is unclear. V shed 5 bases and J shed 2 bases, with 16 bases lying between them. The CDR3 spans 15 residues. Germline loops: CDR1 MNHEY, CDR2 SMNVEV (reference sequence). CDR3 region: CASSPLVGAPYEQYF. CDR3 DNA sequence: TGTGCCAGCAGTCCGTTAGTGGGCGCGCCCTACGAGCAGTACTTC.

V is TRBV5-1 and J is TRBJ1-1; D not certain. The CDR3 covers 15 residues. With 3 bases removed from V and 4 bases from J, the gap between germline ends came to 16 bases. Germline V CDR1 and CDR2: SGHRS, YFSETQ. This chain's CDR3 is CASSYGFAEGTEAFF. CDR3 nucleotide sequence: TGCGCCAGCAGCTACGGATTCGCAGAGGGCACTGAAGCTTTCTTT.

Worth noting for this clone: Its ends do not fully match the called genes, so a read error is possible. The CDR3 spells CGVDPQMNTEAFF. In DNA form, the CDR3 reads TGCGGCGTTGACCCGCAGATGAACACTGAAGCTTTCTTT. The chain employs TRBV29-1 and TRBJ1-1; D is ambiguous. This CDR3 is built from 13 residues. CDR1 and CDR2 (germline): SQVTM, ANQGSEA.

This clone occurred once. The V call is TRBV28, the J call TRBJ2-5, with D possibly TRBD2 on 6 matching bases. The CDR3 runs to 15 residues. Deletions cut 5 bases from V and 6 bases from J, with 19 bases between. The germline V gene has CDR1 MDHEN and CDR2 SYDVKM. This chain's CDR3 is CASSPSNWGEQTQYF. As DNA, the CDR3 is TGTGCCAGCAGTCCCTCCAACTGGGGGGAACAGACCCAGTACTTC.

This rearrangement joins TRBV5-6 to TRBJ2-7, with D possibly being TRBD2 (6 bases). The V gene lost 0 bases and the J gene lost 6 bases, with 10 bases spanning the gap. CDR1 and CDR2 from the germline V gene are SGHDT and YYEEEE. The length of the CDR3 is 13 residues. The chain's CDR3 is CASSLASGAEQYF. DNA for the CDR3: TGTGCCAGCAGCTTGGCCTCGGGAGCCGAGCAGTACTTC. The variable domain in full, completed from reference TRBV5-6 and TRBJ2-7, reads DAGVTQSPTHLIKTRGQQVTLRCSPKSGHDTVSWYQQALGQGPQFIFQYYEEEERQRGNFPDRFSGHQFPNYSSELNVNALLLGDSALYLCASSLASGAEQYFGPGTRLTVT.

About this clone itself: One end of the junction does not line up with germline, which may come from a read error. The chain uses TRBV7-7 and TRBJ2-5, with 13 bases aligning to TRBD2. Germline V CDR1 and CDR2: SSHAT, FNYEAQ (reference sequence). CDR3 size: 16 residues. CDR3 protein: CASSLHGLAGVGTQYF. The CDR3 coding sequence is TGTGCTAGCAGCTTACACGGACTAGCGGGAGTTGGGACCCAGTACTTC.

This chain connects TRBV19 to TRBJ2-1; 9 positions agree with TRBD2. Germline CDR1 and CDR2: LNHDA and SQIVND (reference sequence). The CDR3 length is 21 residues. V dropped 2 bases and J dropped 2; count of bases not matched to a gene: 19. The CDR3 here is CASSISFVGLAGPGTYNEQFF. CDR3 nucleotides: TGTGCCAGTAGTATAAGTTTTGTCGGTCTAGCGGGGCCCGGTACCTACAATGAGCAGTTCTTC. The entire variable domain, with the rest obtained from reference TRBV19 and TRBJ2-1, is as follows: DGGITQSPKYLFRKEGQNVTLSCEQNLNHDAMYWYRQDPGQGLRLIYYSQIVNDFQKGDIAEGYSVSREKKESFPLTVTSAQKNPTAFYLCASSISFVGLAGPGTYNEQFFGPGTRLTVL.

This clone was counted a single time. This chain links TRBV28 with TRBJ1-1, with D perhaps TRBD1 (5 bases). The CDR3 contains 13 residues. Between the trimmed V and J ends, which lost 9 bases and 10 bases, there was a span of 21 bases. Per germline, CDR1 MDHEN and CDR2 SYDVKM. The CDR3 nucleotides are TGTGCCAGTGGTGTGGGACTTACGAGTGGAGCTTTCTTT. Its protein is CASGVGLTSGAFF.